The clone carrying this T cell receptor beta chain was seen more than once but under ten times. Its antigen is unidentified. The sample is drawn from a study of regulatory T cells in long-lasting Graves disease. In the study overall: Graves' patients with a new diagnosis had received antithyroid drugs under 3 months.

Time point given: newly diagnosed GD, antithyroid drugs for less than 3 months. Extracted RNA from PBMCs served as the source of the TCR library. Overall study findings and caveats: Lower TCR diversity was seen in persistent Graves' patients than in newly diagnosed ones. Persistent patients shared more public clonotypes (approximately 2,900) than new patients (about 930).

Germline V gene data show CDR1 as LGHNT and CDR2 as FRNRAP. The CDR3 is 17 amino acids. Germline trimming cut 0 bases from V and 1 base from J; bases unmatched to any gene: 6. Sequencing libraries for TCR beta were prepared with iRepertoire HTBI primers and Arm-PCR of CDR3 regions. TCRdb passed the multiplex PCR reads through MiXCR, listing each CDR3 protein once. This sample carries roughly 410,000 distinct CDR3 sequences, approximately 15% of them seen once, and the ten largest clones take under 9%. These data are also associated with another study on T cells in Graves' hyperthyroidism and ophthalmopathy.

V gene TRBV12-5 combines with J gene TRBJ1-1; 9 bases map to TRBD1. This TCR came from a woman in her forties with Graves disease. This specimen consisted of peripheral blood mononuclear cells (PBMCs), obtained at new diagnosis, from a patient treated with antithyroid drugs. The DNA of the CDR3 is TGTGCTAGTGGTTTGGTACCGTCGGACAGGGGGAACACTGAAGCTTTCTTT. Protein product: CASGLVPSDRGNTEAFF.